The source of this T cell receptor (beta chain) is a study of molecular identifiers for immune sequencing clone quantification. TCRdb re-called the PCR reads through MiXCR, storing one row per CDR3 protein. Here the sample spans tens of thousands of distinct CDR3 sequences, roughly 19% being singletons. This clonotype was seen at least ten times. Germline CDR1 is LGHDT and CDR2 is YNNKEL (reference sequence). Trimming took off 2 bases at V and 3 bases at J, with 19 bases between the two ends. The CDR3 is 18 amino acids. The clonotype originates from a human donor in good health. Some libraries in this study had Jurkat cell RNA spiked in. The sample consisted of naive CD8+ T cells from blood, with Jurkat cell RNA spiked in. Subset given: FACS-sorted CD8+CD4-CCR7+CD45RA+ naive T cells. The chain is built from TRBV3-1 and TRBJ2-2; D remains unclear. The CDR3 DNA is TGTGCCAGCAGCCAAACTGTTCGTAAGGGTAACTACACCGGGGAGCTGTTTTTT. This sequence encodes CASSQTVRKGNYTGELFF.